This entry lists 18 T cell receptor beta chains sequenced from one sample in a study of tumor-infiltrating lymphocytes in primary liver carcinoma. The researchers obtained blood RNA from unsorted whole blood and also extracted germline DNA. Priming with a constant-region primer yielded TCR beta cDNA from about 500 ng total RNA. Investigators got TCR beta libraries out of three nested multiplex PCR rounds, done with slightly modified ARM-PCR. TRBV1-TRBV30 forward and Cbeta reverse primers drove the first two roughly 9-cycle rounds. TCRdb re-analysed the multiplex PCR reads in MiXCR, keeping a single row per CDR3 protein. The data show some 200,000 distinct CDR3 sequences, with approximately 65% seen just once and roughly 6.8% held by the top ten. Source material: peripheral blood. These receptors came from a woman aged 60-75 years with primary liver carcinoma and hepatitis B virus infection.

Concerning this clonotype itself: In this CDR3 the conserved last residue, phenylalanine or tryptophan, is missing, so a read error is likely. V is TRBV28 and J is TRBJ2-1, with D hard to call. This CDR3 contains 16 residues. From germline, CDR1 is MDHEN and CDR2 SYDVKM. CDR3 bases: TGTGCTAGCATGCTGGCTAGTCGGGTTCGGGACAATGAGCAGTTCTTA. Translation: CASMLASRVRDNEQFL.

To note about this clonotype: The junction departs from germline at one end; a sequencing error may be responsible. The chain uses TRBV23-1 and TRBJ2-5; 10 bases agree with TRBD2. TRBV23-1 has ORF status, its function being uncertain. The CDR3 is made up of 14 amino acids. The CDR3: CASTFGLAEETQYF. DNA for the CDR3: TGCGCCAGCACCTTCGGACTAGCGGAAGAGACACAGTACTTC.

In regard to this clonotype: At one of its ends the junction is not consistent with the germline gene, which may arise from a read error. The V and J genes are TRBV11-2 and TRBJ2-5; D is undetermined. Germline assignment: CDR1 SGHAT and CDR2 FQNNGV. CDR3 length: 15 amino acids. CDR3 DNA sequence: TGTGCCAGCAGCTTAGTTTTGGAGAGACAAGAAACCCGGTACTTC. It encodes CASSLVLERQETRYF.

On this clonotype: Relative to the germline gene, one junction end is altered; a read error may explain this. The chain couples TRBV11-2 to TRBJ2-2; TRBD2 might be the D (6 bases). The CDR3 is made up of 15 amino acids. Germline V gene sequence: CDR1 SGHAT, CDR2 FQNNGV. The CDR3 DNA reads TGCGTCAGCAGCTTTAGCGGAATGAACACCGGGGAGCTGTTTTTT. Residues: CVSSFSGMNTGELFF.

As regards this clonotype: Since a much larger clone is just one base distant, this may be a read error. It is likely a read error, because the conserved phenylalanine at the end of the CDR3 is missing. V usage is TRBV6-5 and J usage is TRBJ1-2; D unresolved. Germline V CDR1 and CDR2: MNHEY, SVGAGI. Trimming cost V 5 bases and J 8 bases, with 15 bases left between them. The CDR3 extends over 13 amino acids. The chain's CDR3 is CASSSRRGDGYTS. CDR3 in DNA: TGTGCCAGCAGTAGTCGTCGGGGTGACGGCTACACCTCC.

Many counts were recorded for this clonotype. In nucleotides, the CDR3 is TGCAGCGTTGACAGCGAGCAGTTCTTC. Its translation is CSVDSEQFF. The chain is built from TRBV29-1 and TRBJ2-1; D unclear. Germline V gene lookup returns CDR1 SQVTM and CDR2 ANQGSEA. The CDR3 is 9 residues long. The ends were cut back, 3 bases at V and 10 bases at J, with 4 bases in the middle.

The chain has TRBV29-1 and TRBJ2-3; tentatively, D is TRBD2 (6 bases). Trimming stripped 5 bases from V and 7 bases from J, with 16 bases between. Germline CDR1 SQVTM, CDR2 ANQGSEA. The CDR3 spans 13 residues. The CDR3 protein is CSVPSAQGYTQYF. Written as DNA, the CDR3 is TGCAGCGTTCCTAGCGCGCAGGGATATACGCAGTATTTT.

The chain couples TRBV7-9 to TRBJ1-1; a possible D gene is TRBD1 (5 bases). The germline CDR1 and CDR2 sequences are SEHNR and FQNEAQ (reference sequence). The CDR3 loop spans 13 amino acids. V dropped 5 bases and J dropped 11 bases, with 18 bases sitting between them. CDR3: CASSRGRGGRAFF. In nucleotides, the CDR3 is TGTGCCAGCAGCCGGGGACGGGGGGGACGGGCTTTCTTT.

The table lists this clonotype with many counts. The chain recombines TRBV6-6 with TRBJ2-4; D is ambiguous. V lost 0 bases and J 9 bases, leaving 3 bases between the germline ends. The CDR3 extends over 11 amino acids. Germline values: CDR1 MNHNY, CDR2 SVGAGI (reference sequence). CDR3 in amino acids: CASSYSFIQYF. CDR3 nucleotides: TGTGCCAGCAGTTACTCTTTCATTCAGTACTTC.

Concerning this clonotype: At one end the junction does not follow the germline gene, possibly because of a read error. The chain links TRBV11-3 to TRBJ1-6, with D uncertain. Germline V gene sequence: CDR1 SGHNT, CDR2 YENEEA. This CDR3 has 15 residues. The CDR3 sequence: CASSGPPASNSHLHF. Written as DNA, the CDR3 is TGTGCCAGCAGCGGACCCCCTGCCTCTAATTCACACCTCCACTTT.

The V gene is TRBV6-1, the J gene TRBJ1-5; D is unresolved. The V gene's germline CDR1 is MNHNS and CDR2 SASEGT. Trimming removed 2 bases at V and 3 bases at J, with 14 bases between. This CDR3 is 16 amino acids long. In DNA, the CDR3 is TGTGCCAGCAGTGAAATATCTGGGCATGCCAATCAGCCCCAGCATTTT. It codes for CASSEISGHANQPQHF.

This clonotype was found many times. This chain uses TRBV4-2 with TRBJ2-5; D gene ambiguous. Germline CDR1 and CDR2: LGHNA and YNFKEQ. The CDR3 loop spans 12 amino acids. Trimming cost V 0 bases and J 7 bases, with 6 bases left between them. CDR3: CASSQDDGTQYF. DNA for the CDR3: TGTGCCAGCAGCCAAGATGACGGGACCCAGTACTTC.

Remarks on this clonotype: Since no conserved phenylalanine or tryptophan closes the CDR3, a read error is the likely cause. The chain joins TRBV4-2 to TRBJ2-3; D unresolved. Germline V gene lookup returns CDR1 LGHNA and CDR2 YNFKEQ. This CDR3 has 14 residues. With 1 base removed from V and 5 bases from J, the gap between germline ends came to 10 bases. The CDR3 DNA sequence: TGTGCCAGCAGCCAAGTAGGGTACATAGATACGCAGTATCTT. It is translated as CASSQVGYIDTQYL.

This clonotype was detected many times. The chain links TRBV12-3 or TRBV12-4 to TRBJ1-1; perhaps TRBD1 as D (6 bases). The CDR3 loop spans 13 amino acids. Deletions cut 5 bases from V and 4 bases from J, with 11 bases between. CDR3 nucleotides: TGTGCCAGCAGTAAGGGGGGGATCACTGAAGCTTTCTTT. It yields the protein CASSKGGITEAFF.

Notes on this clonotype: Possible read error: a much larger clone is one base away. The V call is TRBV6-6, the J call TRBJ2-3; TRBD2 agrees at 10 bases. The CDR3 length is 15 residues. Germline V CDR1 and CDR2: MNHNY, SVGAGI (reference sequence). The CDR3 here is CASSLSGRGTDMQYF. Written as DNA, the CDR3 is TGTGCCAGCAGTTTGAGCGGGAGGGGAACAGATATGCAGTATTTT.

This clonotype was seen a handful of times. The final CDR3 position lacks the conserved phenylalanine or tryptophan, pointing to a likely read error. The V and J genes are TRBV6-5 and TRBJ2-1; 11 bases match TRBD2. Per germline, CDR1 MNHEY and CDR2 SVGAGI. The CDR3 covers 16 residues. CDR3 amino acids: CASSPPGLAVHNDQFL. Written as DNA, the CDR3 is TGTGCCAGCAGTCCGCCGGGACTAGCGGTCCACAATGATCAGTTCCTC.

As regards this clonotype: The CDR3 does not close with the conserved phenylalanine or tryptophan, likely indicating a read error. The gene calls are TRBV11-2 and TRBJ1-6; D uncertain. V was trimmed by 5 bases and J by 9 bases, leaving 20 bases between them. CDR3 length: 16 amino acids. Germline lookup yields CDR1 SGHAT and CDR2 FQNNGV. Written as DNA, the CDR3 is TGTGCCAGCAGCCCGAGACGGGCTACCAACCTTTCACCCCTCCACTAT. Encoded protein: CASSPRRATNLSPLHY.

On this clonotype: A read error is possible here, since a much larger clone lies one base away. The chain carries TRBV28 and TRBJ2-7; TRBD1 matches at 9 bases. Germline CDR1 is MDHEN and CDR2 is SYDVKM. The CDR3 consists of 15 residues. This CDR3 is CATSLLGQGLREQYF. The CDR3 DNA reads TGTGCCACCAGTCTCCTAGGACAGGGGCTCCGCGAGCAGTACTTC. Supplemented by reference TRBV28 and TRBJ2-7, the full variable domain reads DVKVTQSSRYLVKRTGEKVFLECVQDMDHENMFWYRQDPGLGLRLIYFSYDVKMKEKGDIPEGYSVSREKKERFSLILESASTNQTSMYLCATSLLGQGLREQYFGPGTRLTVT.